This record looks at one T cell receptor (beta chain) sequence and its context. Its antigen is unidentified. MiXCR, applied by TCRdb to the reads, yields one record per CDR3 protein. The sample contains about 890,000 distinct CDR3 sequences, around 32% of which appear only once. The entry originates in a study of T cell repertoires in cytomegalovirus infection. Study background: As its CMV epitopes, the study selected recently identified HLA-C-restricted and well-studied HLA-B-restricted targets. Public TCR beta signatures provided an indication of both CMV infection and a matching HLA type. Regarding the study as a whole: Predominance within the ex vivo response was attributable to HLA-C-restricted CMV-specific TCR beta clonotypes.

Trimming removed 6 bases at V and 4 bases at J, with 15 bases between. The germline V gene has CDR1 MNHEY and CDR2 SVGAGI. The CDR3 loop spans 14 amino acids. This chain connects TRBV6-5 to TRBJ2-5, with D possibly being TRBD2 (6 bases). Here the sequenced sample was cultured CD8+ T cells from PBMCs, taken from culture after CMV antigen stimulation. This TCR was sampled from a human donor in good health (CMV status not recorded). Some clones in this sample may be carry-over from other donors' samples. CDR3 sequence reads: CASSRMGGGETQYF. CDR3 coding DNA: TGTGCCAGCAGCCGAATGGGGGGTGGAGAGACCCAGTACTTC.